This TCR beta chain was profiled in a study of cytomegalovirus exposure and HLA in healthy donors (dated by TCRdb to 2016 to 2017). At the level of the whole study: In an earlier analysis of approximately 640 of the donors, roughly 300 Gb of sequence data and approximately 120 million unique TCR beta sequences from about 190 million T cells were reported. About 280 gigabases of sequencing data and 70 million to 100 million unique TCR sequences made up an early release that covered around 640 HLA-typed donors. Among the roughly 370 genotyped donors, around 79% belonged to the genetic ancestry cluster associated with self-reported Caucasian donors. The aim of the study was to test whether cataloging public T cell receptors could identify signatures of past pathogen exposure. The study used immunosequencing to profile the T cell repertoires of 666 subjects and linked those repertoires to cytomegalovirus serostatus. In addition to the first cohort of 666 subjects, a separate validation cohort of 100 to 150 different subjects was used. To predict cytomegalovirus infection status, the study combined high-throughput TCR immunosequencing, statistical association of individual TCRs with disease status, and machine learning. A later analysis re-analyzed previously published TCR beta repertoires from approximately 700 donors and added high-resolution HLA genotyping to study TCR occurrence patterns. The later analysis used no new phenotypic data to find candidate immune exposures, relying instead on TCR beta sequences and their occurrence across donors. To decide whether each TCR beta V gene segment behaved as functional or pseudogenic, an earlier analysis of approximately 590 of the donors relied on high-throughput TCR beta sequencing. Donor age, sex, ethnicity and CMV serostatus were compiled alongside the repertoire data. A later genetic analysis took genome-wide SNP genotypes for about three fifths of the roughly 670 donors and used that subset as a discovery cohort. Every repertoire in the discovery cohort had been generated on one and the same sequencing platform. HLA typing included class I and class II loci at four-digit resolution. Typing coverage varied by locus: roughly 620-630 donors for A, B, C, DRB1 and DQB1; about 520 for DQA1; about 600 for DPA1; around 490 for DPB1. Roughly five DR-DQ haplotypes were treated as single units for association and clustering because of strong linkage in the cohort. Among 398 genotyped donors of the cohort, an average of approximately 240,000 unique TCR beta nucleotide sequences were sequenced per donor, roughly a sixth of them non-productive.

Regarding this clone: This clone's antigen is unknown. The input lacks base qualities; no much larger clone sits a single base away.

V is reduced by 2 bases and J by 6 bases, leaving a spacing of 10 bases between them. The CDR3 measures 13 amino acids from cysteine to phenylalanine. Just the 39-base CDR3 DNA is kept, in frame starting at base 1. Via the germline V gene, CDR1 is MNHEY and CDR2 SVGAGI. The cohort consisted of 600 to 700 healthy bone marrow donors. At the time of sampling, every cohort member was nominally healthy, though immune exposures that went unrecorded were likely present. The donor was CMV seronegative and belonged to the group of over 300 seronegative cohort members. A peripheral blood sample was provided by each donor, and peripheral blood mononuclear cells were used for TCR beta sequencing. The Qiagen DNeasy Blood Extraction Kit was used to extract genomic DNA from the blood cell samples. Receptors were amplified or captured by the immunoSEQ multiplex PCR assay. The multiplex PCR relied on a mix of 60 forward primers for TCR Vbeta segments and 13 reverse primers for TCR Jbeta segments. Amplification of the CDR3 region of rearranged TCR beta genes was performed with a multiplex PCR assay on genomic DNA. The Illumina HiSeq System was used to sequence the amplified TCR beta libraries as 87-base-pair reads. The study's processing was this. A later analysis counted about 76 million unique TCR beta chains across the 640 or so repertoires, and around 9.9 million of these chains were shared by at least two donors. Raw reads were error-corrected and collapsed into unique sequences by a nearest-neighbor algorithm in which closely related sequences were merged to remove PCR and sequencing errors. CDR3 sequences were aligned to IMGT reference sequences to assign V, D and J gene segments. For a sequence to be retained, at least a six-nucleotide match to both a V gene segment and a J gene segment was required. Rearrangements were called productive when the CDR3 lacked stop codons and stayed in frame with V and J; all others were non-productive. Following IMGT convention, CDR3 was defined as the stretch from the second conserved V-encoded cysteine to the conserved J-encoded phenylalanine. The earlier analysis of about 640 of the donors excluded any sequence lacking an unambiguous match to a single V gene segment. An earlier analysis of a few hundred of the donors called V segments functional above 56.7% productive rearrangements and segregating when the between-donor standard deviation exceeded 5%. A statistical classification framework was built to diagnose cytomegalovirus status from the catalog of TCR beta chain sequences. In a later analysis, TCR nucleotide sequences were compared against IMGT/GENE-DB human TR gene sequences so that V and J genes could be assigned. The TCRdist pipeline was used in a later analysis to assign CDR3 sequences and most-parsimonious VDJ recombination scenarios. In a later analysis, each TCR beta chain was defined by its CDR3 amino acid sequence together with its V-gene family, and reads lacking a unique V-gene family were excluded. A later analysis removed 550 to 700 highly shared, low-generation-probability nucleotide sequences to deal with suspected cross-contamination and a sequencing artifact. In a later analysis, a clonal expansion index for each public chain was calculated from normalized within-repertoire ranks of inferred template counts. In a later analysis, generation probabilities were computed with a VDJ recombination model fitted to out-of-frame rearrangements, and the resulting probabilities were checked against IGoR. A later analysis scored TCR-TCR, TCR-HLA and TCR-CMV co-occurrence with hypergeometric tests, applying a repertoire-size bias correction to TCR pairs. In a later analysis, false discovery rates were estimated by permuting HLA or CMV assignments 20 times. In a later analysis, co-occurring TCRs were grouped using DBSCAN, with TCRdist sequence similarity added in when clustering inside HLA-allele-positive subsets. Co-occurrence clustering excluded repertoires with fewer than 30,000 or more than 120,000 public chains, plus five with anomalous nucleotide sharing. As stored in TCRdb, this immuneACCESS dataset retains in-frame rearrangements with V and J assigned. A fraction of the clones does not appear; measured against another copy, unresolved V genes explain less than half of the discrepancy, and the remainder lacks a known reason. V, J and clone size are taken as reported in that table, and D and trimming were inferred from the DNA itself. This sample holds about 110,000 clones; around 80% were observed only once. 0.2% to 0.3% of the sample is taken by the ten largest.

What the research found in general, with its limitations: The presence/absence analyses assumed that sequencing depth was roughly uniform across donors, and that assumption may not be true. A later analysis associated 15,000 to 20,000 TCR beta sequences with specific HLA alleles at a false discovery rate of 0.05. An earlier analysis of around 500 of the donors showed that most TCR beta V segments appeared in productive rearrangements either about 87% or about 30% of the time, which broadly matched IMGT annotations. The sequencing pipeline was judged likely to have produced a cluster of highly shared sequence variants as a technical artifact. Most TCR sequences were seen in very few donors, while some public TCRs were found in many individuals. HLA typing was unavailable for some donors at each locus, so association tests used only the typed subset. A further reported finding was that TCR beta sequences accurately predicted the HLA-A and HLA-B alleles for most subjects in the first cohort. In a later genetic analysis, a missense DCLRE1C variant was associated with V-gene and J-gene trimming of TCR beta chains, and the association was replicated in an independent cohort. The 87-base-pair reads could not distinguish some IMGT-functional V segments, including TRBV6-2 and TRBV6-3, so those segments were excluded. The classifier was reported to diagnose cytomegalovirus status with high specificity and sensitivity in both the original and validation cohorts. According to the authors, the approach could potentially be generalized to other disease states and immunological phenotypes. According to a later analysis, TCR association rates differed among HLA loci, with DRB1 alleles showing the most associated TCRs and HLA-C alleles showing the fewest. Roughly 15 rarely observed V segments, including chromosome 9 orphons, were excluded from the earlier analysis of about 500 of the donors because counts were too low. In the study, some 160 TCR beta chains were listed as associated with cytomegalovirus. A later analysis reported that several top co-occurrence clusters appeared linked to parvovirus B19, influenza, CMV and Epstein-Barr virus. A later analysis found that most CMV-associated TCR beta chains appeared HLA-restricted, with HLA associations seemingly driven largely by CMV exposure. Linkage disequilibrium might explain the correlated functional status among segregating V segments, but an unknown experimental factor could not be ruled out. A later analysis found that HLA-associated TCR beta chains were more clonally expanded and had lower generation probabilities than equally common non-associated chains. When HLA alleles, especially DR and DQ, strongly co-occurred, attributing TCR associations to individual alleles was difficult. Immune exposure information for the cohort was limited to CMV serostatus. In vitro tests confirmed that a few of the cytomegalovirus-associated TCR beta chains recognize cytomegalovirus antigens. According to a later genetic analysis, donors in an Asian-associated ancestry cluster had fewer N-insertions in productive TCRs than the roughly 700-donor mean. This cohort had only TCR beta chains sequenced, and the lack of alpha or paired-chain data limited which features could be detected.

The chain uses TRBV6-5 and TRBJ1-2; the D gene is unclear. The sequence came from a man aged 45-60 years in good health and CMV-seronegative. Sequencing input: PBMCs. The CDR3 reads as follows: CASSYRGRDGYTF. The sequenced DNA is TGTGCCAGCAGTTACCGAGGGAGGGATGGCTACACCTTC.